This TCR beta chain is drawn from a study of PD-1 blockade in mismatch repair-deficient tumors. For the study at large: Enrolled about 2012-2016, patients had progressing, pretreated mismatch repair-deficient cancers of around 12 types.

The length of the CDR3 is 12 residues. V shed 9 bases and J shed 3 bases, with 12 bases lying between them. CDR1 MNHEY and CDR2 SMNVEV come from the germline V gene (reference sequence). Mismatch repair deficiency was confirmed in all patients, by PCR or immunohistochemistry. TCRs were sequenced from a few patients responding to pembrolizumab. Measured with immunoSEQ multiplex PCR; TCRdb has only the in-frame clones, and not every one. Of roughly 9,000 clones detected, around 85% appear once; the ten largest clones hold 0.97%. The specimen was PBMCs, collected about 47 weeks after starting pembrolizumab. The sequence came from an adult with mismatch repair-deficient cancer. This rearrangement joins TRBV27 to TRBJ2-7; weak D call: TRBD1 (6 bases). CDR3 region: CASRDTIYEQYF. As DNA, the CDR3 is TGTGCCAGTCGGGACACTATCTACGAGCAGTACTTC.